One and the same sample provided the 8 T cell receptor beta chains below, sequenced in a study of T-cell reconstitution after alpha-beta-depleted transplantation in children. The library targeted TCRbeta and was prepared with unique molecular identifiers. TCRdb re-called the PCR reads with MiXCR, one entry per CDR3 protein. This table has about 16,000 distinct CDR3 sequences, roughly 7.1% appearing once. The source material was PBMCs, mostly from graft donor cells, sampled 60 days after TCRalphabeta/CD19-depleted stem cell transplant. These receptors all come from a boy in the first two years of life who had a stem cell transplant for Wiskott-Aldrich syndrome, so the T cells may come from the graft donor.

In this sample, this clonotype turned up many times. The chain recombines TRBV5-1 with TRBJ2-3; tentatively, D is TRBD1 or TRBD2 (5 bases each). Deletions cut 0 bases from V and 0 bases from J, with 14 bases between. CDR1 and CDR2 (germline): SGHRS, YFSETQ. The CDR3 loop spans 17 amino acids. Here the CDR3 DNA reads TGCGCCAGCAGCTTGGGGTCCGGGACCGCTAGCACAGATACGCAGTATTTT. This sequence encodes CASSLGSGTASTDTQYF.

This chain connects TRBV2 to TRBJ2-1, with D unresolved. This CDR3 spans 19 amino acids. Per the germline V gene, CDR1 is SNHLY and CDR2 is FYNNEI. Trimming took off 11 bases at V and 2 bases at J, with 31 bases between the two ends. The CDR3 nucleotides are TGTGCCTTCTGTTTCCCCCGTCCCTCGGTAGCAGACACCTACAATGAGCAGTTCTTC. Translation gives CAFCFPRPSVADTYNEQFF.

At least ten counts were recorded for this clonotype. CDR3 in DNA: TGCGCCAGCAGCTGGCGACCGGGACAGAGATCTAACTATGGCTACACCTTC. This encodes CASSWRPGQRSNYGYTF. The chain couples TRBV5-1 to TRBJ1-2; 7 bases match TRBD1. The CDR3 is 17 amino acids. CDR1 SGHRS and CDR2 YFSETQ come from the germline V gene. V shed 3 bases and J 0 bases; nucleotides not matched to a gene: 11.

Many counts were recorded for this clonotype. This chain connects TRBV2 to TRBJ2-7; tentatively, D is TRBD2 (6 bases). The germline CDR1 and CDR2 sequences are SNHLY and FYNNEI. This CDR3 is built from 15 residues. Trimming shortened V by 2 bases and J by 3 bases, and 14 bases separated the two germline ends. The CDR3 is CASSEFGGGYYEQYF. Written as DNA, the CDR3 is TGTGCCAGCAGTGAATTTGGGGGAGGTTACTACGAGCAGTACTTC.

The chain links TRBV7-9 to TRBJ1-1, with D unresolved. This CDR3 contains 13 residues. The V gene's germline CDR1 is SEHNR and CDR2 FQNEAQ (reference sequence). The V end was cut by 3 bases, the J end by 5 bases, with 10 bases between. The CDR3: CASSFRRWTEAFF. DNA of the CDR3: TGTGCCAGCAGCTTCAGGAGGTGGACTGAAGCTTTCTTT.

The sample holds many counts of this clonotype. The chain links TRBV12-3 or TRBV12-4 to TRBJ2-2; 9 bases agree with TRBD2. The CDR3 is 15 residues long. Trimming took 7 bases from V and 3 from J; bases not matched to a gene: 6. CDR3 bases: TGTGCCAGCACCCTAGCGGGAAGGGACACCGGGGAGCTGTTTTTT. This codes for CASTLAGRDTGELFF.

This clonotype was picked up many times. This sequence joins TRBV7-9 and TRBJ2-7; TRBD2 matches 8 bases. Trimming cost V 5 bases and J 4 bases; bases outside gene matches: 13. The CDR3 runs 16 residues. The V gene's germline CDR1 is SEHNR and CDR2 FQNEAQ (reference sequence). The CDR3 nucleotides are TGTGCCAGCAGCCCCCCGTCCCGACTAGCGAGATACGAGCAGTACTTC. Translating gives CASSPPSRLARYEQYF.

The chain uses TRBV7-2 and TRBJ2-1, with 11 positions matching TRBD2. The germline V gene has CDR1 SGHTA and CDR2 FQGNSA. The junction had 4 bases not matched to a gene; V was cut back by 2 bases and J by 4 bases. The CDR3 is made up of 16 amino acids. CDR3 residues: CASSLQLAGAYNEQFF. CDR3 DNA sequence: TGTGCCAGCAGCTTACAACTAGCGGGAGCTTACAATGAGCAGTTCTTC.